Listed below are T cell receptor beta chains from one sample, sequenced in a study of identical twins. TCRdb redid the calling of the 5' RACE reads with MiXCR, one entry per CDR3 protein. The sample lists hundreds of thousands of distinct CDR3 sequences, less than 9% seen once, with around 1.6% in the top ten. Another study also made use of these data, one on yellow fever vaccine responses in identical twins.

The sequencing sample was made of PBMCs. Every receptor here comes from a woman under 30 in good health. Each CDR3 is given with its conserved first and last residue. The D gene is left open where the match is weak. Size values are once, few and many counts, or a class for expanded clones, and some rows have none.

d_gene,abundance,v_gene,j_gene,CDR3nt,CDR3aa
.,few,TRBV7-2,TRBJ2-1,TGTGCCAGCAGCTTAAGTGCGGCCGTTAGCAATGAGCAGTTCTTC,CASSLSAAVSNEQFF
.,few,TRBV5-1,TRBJ2-1,TGCGCCAGCAGCTTGACTCTAGAATCCTACAATGAGCAGTTCTTC,CASSLTLESYNEQFF
.,many,TRBV12-3/TRBV12-4,TRBJ2-7,TGTGCCAGCAGTTTAGGAGGGGCGCCAAACGAGCAGTACTTC,CASSLGGAPNEQYF
.,many,TRBV12-3/TRBV12-4,TRBJ2-7,TGTGCCAGCAGAATTGCTGGTAGCTACGAGCAGTACTTC,CASRIAGSYEQYF
TRBD1,.,TRBV6-1,TRBJ1-1,TGTGCCAGCAGTGACAAGAAAGGGGGCCCAACTGAAGCTTTCTTT,CASSDKKGGPTEAFF
.,few,TRBV27,TRBJ1-3,TGTGCCAGCAGTTTGCTAGGACAAGGAAACACCATATATTTT,CASSLLGQGNTIYF
.,.,TRBV5-1,TRBJ2-3,TGCGCCAGCAGCTCCGAGGTCTGGTTCGCGCAGTATTTT,CASSSEVWFAQYF
.,many,TRBV7-9,TRBJ2-3,TGTGCCAGCAGCTTCGGACCACCATCTAGCACAGATACGCAGTATTTT,CASSFGPPSSTDTQYF
TRBD2,.,TRBV10-3,TRBJ2-3,TGTGCCATCAGAAGGACTAGCGGGAAGAGCACAGATACGCAGTATTTT,CAIRRTSGKSTDTQYF
TRBD2,.,TRBV5-1,TRBJ2-3,TGCGCCAGCAGCTTGGAAAAATCTAGCGGGAGCACAGATACGCAGTATTTT,CASSLEKSSGSTDTQYF
.,.,TRBV20-1,TRBJ1-4,TGCAGTGCTAGAGATAAATCGTACTGGGGGAATGAAAAACTGTTTTTT,CSARDKSYWGNEKLFF
.,.,TRBV27,TRBJ2-7,TGTGCCAGCAGTCCCCTAGGCCCTCAAAGGGGCTACGAGCAGTACTTC,CASSPLGPQRGYEQYF
.,many,TRBV12-3/TRBV12-4,TRBJ2-1,TGTGCCAGCAGTTTGGGGCGGGAAGGCGGTAATGAGCAGTTCTTC,CASSLGREGGNEQFF
.,many,TRBV29-1,TRBJ2-5,TGCAGCGTTGGTCCCAACAGGGATCAAGAGACCCAGTACTTC,CSVGPNRDQETQYF
.,many,TRBV7-6,TRBJ2-3,TGTGCCAGCAGCTTAGTCCTCACTAGCACAGATACGCAGTATTTT,CASSLVLTSTDTQYF
TRBD1,.,TRBV4-1,TRBJ1-2,TGCGCCAGCAGCCATATGGGACAGGGGGCATCGAGTTATGGCTACACCTTC,CASSHMGQGASSYGYTF
.,few,TRBV15,TRBJ2-5,TGTGCCACCAGCAGAGATTCCGTAGGGGGATACCAAGAGACCCAGTACTTC,CATSRDSVGGYQETQYF
TRBD2,few,TRBV12-3/TRBV12-4,TRBJ2-3,TGTGCCAGCACCCTAACTTTATGGACGGGGGGAGTGAGCACAGATACGCAGTATTTT,CASTLTLWTGGVSTDTQYF
.,many,TRBV12-3/TRBV12-4,TRBJ1-5,TGTGCCAGCCGGGGAAATTACAATCAGCCCCAGCATTTT,CASRGNYNQPQHF
TRBD2,few,TRBV5-1,TRBJ2-1,TGCGCCAGCAGCCCCGGACTAGCGGGGGTCACGAGCTACAATGAGCAGTTCTTC,CASSPGLAGVTSYNEQFF
TRBD2,many,TRBV12-3/TRBV12-4,TRBJ2-2,TGTGCCAGCCCGAAGCTAGCGGGGACTAACGGGGAGCTGTTTTTT,CASPKLAGTNGELFF
TRBD1,many,TRBV7-2,TRBJ1-4,TGTGCCAGCAGCCAGGACAGGGTCGGTGAAAAACTGTTTTTT,CASSQDRVGEKLFF
TRBD2,many,TRBV4-1,TRBJ2-1,TGCGCCAGCAGCCAAGAATCTAGCGGTGCATACAATGAGCAGTTCTTC,CASSQESSGAYNEQFF
TRBD1,.,TRBV20-1,TRBJ2-6,TGCTGCGCTACCAATAACAGGGGGCGTATGAATGGGGCCAACGTCCTGACTTTC,CCATNNRGRMNGANVLTF
.,.,TRBV18,TRBJ2-2,TGTGCCAGCTCACTAACGCAGGAAACCGGGGAGCTGTTTTTT,CASSLTQETGELFF
TRBD2,.,TRBV20-1,TRBJ2-7,TGCTGTGCTAGAGAGGGGAGGGCGGCCCGATCCTACGAGCAGTACTTC,CCAREGRAARSYEQYF
.,few,TRBV3-1,TRBJ1-5,TGTGCCAGCAGCCAAGATAGGCAGGGAATCAATCAGCCCCAGCATTTT,CASSQDRQGINQPQHF
.,.,TRBV5-1,TRBJ1-1,TGCGCCAGCAGCTTGGCAGGGGCCCCTGGGGCTTTCTTT,CASSLAGAPGAFF
.,.,TRBV6-4,TRBJ2-2,TGTGCCACCTGGCGGGGTGCGAACACCGGGGAGCTGTTTTTT,CATWRGANTGELFF
TRBD1,few,TRBV10-3,TRBJ2-2,TGTGCCAGCGCCGGACAGGGGAAGACCGGGGAGCTGTTTTTT,CASAGQGKTGELFF
.,many,TRBV12-3/TRBV12-4,TRBJ1-5,TGTGCCAGCAGTTTACCTGGTCAGCCCCAGCATTTT,CASSLPGQPQHF
.,.,TRBV5-1,TRBJ1-4,TGCGCCAGCAGCGGGGGGTCAAATGAAAAACTGTTTTTT,CASSGGSNEKLFF
.,many,TRBV5-6,TRBJ1-3,TGTGCCAGCAGCCGAGGCGGGGTTTTCTCTGGAAACACCATATATTTT,CASSRGGVFSGNTIYF
.,many,TRBV13,TRBJ2-4,TGTGCCAGCAGCTTAGGTAAAGGGAACATTCAGTACTTC,CASSLGKGNIQYF
.,few,TRBV20-1,TRBJ2-1,TGCAGTGCTAGAGATGGGGTGACTAGAGTTCTGTTCTTC,CSARDGVTRVLFF
.,many,TRBV3-1,TRBJ2-5,TGTGCCAGCAGCCGCAATGCCGGGGACCTCCAAGAGACCCAGTACTTC,CASSRNAGDLQETQYF
TRBD2,many,TRBV20-1,TRBJ2-1,TGCAGTGCTAGCAGCGGGACTAGCCCACCTTACAATGAGCAGTTCTTC,CSASSGTSPPYNEQFF
TRBD2,few,TRBV12-3/TRBV12-4,TRBJ2-7,TGTGCCAGCAGTCCCGGGGGCCCTAGCGGGAGGAGGAGCGAGCAGTACTTC,CASSPGGPSGRRSEQYF
TRBD1,.,TRBV4-1,TRBJ1-2,TGCGCCAGCAGCCAGCCTACGGACAGGCGCGACTATGGCTACACCTTC,CASSQPTDRRDYGYTF
TRBD2,few,TRBV5-1,TRBJ2-1,TGCGCCAGCAGCTTGGAGGCTAGCGGGGGGACTGAGCAGTTCTTC,CASSLEASGGTEQFF
.,few,TRBV6-2/TRBV6-3,TRBJ1-6,TGTGCCAGCAGCCTCCCGAGTTTGCCACCCCTCCACTTT,CASSLPSLPPLHF
TRBD2,.,TRBV6-1,TRBJ2-2,TGTGCCAGCAAACCCCTAGCGGGTTCCACCGGGGAGCTGTTTTTT,CASKPLAGSTGELFF
TRBD2,few,TRBV20-1,TRBJ2-3,TGCAGTGCTAGAGATTCGGGGGGGAGCACAGATACGCAGTATTTT,CSARDSGGSTDTQYF
TRBD2,many,TRBV29-1,TRBJ2-6,TGCAGCGTTGGAACCGGGACTAGCGGTGTTTCTGGGGCCAACGTCCTGACTTTC,CSVGTGTSGVSGANVLTF
.,.,TRBV10-3,TRBJ2-1,TGTGCCATCAGTCCGGACAGATACAATGAGCAGTTCTTC,CAISPDRYNEQFF